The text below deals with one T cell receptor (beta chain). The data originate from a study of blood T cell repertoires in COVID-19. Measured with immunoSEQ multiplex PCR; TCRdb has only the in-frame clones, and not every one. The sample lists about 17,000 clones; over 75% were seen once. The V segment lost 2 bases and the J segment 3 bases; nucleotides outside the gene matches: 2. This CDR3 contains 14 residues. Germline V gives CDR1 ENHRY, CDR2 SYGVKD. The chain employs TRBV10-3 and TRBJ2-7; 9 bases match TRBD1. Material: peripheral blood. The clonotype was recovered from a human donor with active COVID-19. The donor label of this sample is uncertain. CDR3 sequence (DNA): TGTGCCATCAGTGAGACAGGGGGCCTCTACGAGCAGTACTTC. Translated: CAISETGGLYEQYF.